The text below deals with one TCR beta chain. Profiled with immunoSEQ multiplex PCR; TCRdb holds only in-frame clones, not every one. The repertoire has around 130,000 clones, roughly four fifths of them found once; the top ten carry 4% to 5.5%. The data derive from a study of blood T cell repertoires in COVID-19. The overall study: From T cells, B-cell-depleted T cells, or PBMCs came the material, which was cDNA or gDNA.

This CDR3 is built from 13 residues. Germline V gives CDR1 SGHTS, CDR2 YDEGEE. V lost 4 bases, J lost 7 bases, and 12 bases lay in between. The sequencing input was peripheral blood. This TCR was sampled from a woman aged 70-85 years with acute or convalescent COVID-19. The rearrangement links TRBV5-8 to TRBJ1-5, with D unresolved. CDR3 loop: CASSLLGSQPQHF. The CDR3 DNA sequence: TGTGCCAGCAGCCTGTTGGGGAGCCAGCCCCAGCATTTT.